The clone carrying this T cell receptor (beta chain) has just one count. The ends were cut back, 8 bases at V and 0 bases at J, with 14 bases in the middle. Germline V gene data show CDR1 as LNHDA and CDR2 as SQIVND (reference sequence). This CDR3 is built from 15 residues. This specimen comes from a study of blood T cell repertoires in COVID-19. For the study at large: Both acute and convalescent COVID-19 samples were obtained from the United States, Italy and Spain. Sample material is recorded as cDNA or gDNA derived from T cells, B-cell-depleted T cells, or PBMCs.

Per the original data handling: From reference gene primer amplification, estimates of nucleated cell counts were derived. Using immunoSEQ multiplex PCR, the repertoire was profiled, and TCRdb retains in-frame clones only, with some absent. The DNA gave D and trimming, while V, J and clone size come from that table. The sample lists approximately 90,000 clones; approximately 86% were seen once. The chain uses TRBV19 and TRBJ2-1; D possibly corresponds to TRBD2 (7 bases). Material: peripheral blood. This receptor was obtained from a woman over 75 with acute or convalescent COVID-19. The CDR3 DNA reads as TGTGCCAGTTCCCGGGGGGCCGCCTCCTACAATGAGCAGTTCTTC. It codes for CASSRGAASYNEQFF.